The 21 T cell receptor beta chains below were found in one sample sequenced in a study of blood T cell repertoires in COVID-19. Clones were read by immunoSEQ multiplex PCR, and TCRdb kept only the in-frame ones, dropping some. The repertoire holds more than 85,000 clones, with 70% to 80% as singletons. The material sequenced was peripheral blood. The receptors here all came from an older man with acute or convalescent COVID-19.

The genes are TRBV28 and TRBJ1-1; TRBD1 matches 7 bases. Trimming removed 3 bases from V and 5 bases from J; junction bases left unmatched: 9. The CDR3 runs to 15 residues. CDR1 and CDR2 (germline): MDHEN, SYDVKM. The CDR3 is CASSLQGGWRTEAFF. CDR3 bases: TGTGCCAGCAGTTTGCAGGGGGGATGGCGGACTGAAGCTTTCTTT.

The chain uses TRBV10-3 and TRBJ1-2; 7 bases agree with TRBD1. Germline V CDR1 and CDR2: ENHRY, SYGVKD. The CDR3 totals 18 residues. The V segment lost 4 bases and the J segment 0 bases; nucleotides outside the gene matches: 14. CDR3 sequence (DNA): TGTGCCATCAGTGGAGGGACAGCATCCACTTTTTCTAACTATGGCTACACCTTC. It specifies CAISGGTASTFSNYGYTF.

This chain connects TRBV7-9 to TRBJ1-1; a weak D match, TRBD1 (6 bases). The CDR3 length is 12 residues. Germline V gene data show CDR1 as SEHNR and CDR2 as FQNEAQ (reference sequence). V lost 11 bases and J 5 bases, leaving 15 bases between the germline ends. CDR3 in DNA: TGTGCCGGCACGGAGGGGGATACTGAAGCTTTCTTT. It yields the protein CAGTEGDTEAFF.

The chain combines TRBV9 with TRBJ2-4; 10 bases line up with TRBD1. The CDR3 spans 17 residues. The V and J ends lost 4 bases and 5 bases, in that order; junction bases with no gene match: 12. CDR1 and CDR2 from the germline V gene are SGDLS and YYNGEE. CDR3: CASSSSLGTGAQNIQYF. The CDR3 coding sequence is TGTGCCAGCAGCTCCTCCCTCGGGACAGGGGCCCAAAACATTCAGTACTTC.

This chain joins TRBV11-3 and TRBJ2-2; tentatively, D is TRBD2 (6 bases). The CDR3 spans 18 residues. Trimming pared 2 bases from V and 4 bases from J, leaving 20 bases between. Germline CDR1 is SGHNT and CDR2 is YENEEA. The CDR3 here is CASSLSFWVSGTTGELFF. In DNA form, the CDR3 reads TGTGCCAGCAGCTTAAGTTTTTGGGTTAGCGGTACCACCGGGGAGCTGTTTTTT.

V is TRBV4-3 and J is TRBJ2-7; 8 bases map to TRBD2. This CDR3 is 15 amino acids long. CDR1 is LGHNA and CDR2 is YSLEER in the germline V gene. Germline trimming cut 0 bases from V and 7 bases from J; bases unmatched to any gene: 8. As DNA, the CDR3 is TGCGCCAGCAGCCAAGACTCCCTAGCGGGCCGAGAGCAGTACTTC. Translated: CASSQDSLAGREQYF.

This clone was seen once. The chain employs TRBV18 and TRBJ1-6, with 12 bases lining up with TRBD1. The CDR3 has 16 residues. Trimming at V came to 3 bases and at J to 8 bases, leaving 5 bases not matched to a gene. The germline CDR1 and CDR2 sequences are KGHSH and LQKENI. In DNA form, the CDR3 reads TGTGCCAGCTCACCGGGGACAGGGGGCTCGGATTCACCCCTCCACTTT. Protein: CASSPGTGGSDSPLHF.

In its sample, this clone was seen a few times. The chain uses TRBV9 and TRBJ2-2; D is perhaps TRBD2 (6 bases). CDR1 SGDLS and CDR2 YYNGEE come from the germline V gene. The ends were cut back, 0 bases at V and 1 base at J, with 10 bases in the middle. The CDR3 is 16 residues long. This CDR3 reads CASSVGGSGNTGELFF. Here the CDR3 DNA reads TGTGCCAGCAGCGTAGGGGGTAGCGGGAACACCGGGGAGCTGTTTTTT.

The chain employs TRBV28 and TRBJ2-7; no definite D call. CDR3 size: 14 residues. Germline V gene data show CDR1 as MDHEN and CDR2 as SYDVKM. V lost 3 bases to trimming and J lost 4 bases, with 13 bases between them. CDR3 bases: TGTGCCAGCAGTTTCCCCCGGCCAGGATACGAGCAGTACTTC. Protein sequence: CASSFPRPGYEQYF. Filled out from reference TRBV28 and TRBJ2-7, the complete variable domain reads DVKVTQSSRYLVKRTGEKVFLECVQDMDHENMFWYRQDPGLGLRLIYFSYDVKMKEKGDIPEGYSVSREKKERFSLILESASTNQTSMYLCASSFPRPGYEQYFGPGTRLTVT.

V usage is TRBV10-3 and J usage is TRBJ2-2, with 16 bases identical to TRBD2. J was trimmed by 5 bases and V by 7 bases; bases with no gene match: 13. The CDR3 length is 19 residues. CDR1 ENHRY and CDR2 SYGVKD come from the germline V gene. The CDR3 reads CAITEQGGLAGGRTGELFF. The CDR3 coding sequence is TGTGCCATCACCGAACAGGGGGGACTAGCGGGAGGGCGAACCGGGGAGCTGTTTTTT.

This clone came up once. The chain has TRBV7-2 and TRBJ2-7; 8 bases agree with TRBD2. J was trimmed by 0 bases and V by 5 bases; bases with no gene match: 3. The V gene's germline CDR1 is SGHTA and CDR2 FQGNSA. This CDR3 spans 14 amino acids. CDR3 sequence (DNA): TGTGCCAGCAGCCCCCGGGGGGGCTCCTACGAGCAGTACTTC. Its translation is CASSPRGGSYEQYF.

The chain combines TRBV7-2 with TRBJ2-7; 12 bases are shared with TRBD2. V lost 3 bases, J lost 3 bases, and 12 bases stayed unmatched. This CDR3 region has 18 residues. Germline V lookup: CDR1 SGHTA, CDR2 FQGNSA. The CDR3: CASSFMALAGGGDYEQYF. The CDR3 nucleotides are TGTGCCAGCAGCTTTATGGCCCTAGCGGGAGGGGGGGACTACGAGCAGTACTTC.

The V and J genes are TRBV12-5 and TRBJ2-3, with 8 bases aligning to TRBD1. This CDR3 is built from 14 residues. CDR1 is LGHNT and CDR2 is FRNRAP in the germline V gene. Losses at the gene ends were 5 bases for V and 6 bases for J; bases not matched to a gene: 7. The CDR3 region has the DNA TGTGCTAGTGGTACGGACAGGGACGGGGATACGCAGTATTTT. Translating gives CASGTDRDGDTQYF.

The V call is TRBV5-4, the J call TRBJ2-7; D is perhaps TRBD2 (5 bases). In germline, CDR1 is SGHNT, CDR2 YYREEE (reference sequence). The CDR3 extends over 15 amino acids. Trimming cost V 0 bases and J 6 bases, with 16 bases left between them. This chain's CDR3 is CASSLAGLAGGEQYF. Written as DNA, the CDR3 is TGTGCCAGCAGCTTGGCCGGGCTAGCCGGCGGCGAGCAGTACTTC.

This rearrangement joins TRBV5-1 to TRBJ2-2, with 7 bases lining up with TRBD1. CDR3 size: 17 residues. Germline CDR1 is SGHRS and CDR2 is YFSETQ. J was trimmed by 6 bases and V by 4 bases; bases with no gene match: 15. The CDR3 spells CASSPRRQGFSAGELFF. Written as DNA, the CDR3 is TGCGCCAGCAGCCCCAGGAGACAGGGTTTTTCGGCCGGGGAGCTGTTTTTT.

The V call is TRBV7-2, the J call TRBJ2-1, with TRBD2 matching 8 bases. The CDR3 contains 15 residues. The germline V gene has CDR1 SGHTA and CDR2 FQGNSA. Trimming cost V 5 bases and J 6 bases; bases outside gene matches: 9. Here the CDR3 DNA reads TGTGCCAGCAGCAGTACCGGGACTAGGGGCAATGAGCAGTTCTTC. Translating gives CASSSTGTRGNEQFF.

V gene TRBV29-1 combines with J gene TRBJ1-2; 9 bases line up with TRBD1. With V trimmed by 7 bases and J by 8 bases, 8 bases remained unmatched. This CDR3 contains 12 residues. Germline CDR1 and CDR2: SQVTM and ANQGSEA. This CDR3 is CSGGQGRDGYTF. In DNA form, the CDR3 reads TGCAGCGGGGGACAGGGACGGGACGGCTACACCTTC.

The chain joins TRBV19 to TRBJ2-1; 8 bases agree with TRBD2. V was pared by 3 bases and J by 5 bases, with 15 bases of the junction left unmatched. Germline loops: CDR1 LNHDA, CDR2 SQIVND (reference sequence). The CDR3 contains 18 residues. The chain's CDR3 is CASSIRPGGAGVHNEQFF. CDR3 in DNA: TGTGCCAGTAGTATTCGCCCCGGGGGAGCGGGGGTTCACAATGAGCAGTTCTTC.

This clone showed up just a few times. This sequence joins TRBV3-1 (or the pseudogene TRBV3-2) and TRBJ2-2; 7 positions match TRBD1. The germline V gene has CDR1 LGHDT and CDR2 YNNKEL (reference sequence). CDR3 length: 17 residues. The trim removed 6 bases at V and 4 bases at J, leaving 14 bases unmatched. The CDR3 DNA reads TGTGCCAGCAGTCCCCTTTCCGGGACAGCCCTCACCGGGGAGCTGTTTTTT. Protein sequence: CASSPLSGTALTGELFF.

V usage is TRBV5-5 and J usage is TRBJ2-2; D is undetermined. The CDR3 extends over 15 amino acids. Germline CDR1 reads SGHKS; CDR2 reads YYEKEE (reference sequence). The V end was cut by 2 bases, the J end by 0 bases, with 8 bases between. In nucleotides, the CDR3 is TGTGCCAGCAGCTTCAGGTCTACGAACACCGGGGAGCTGTTTTTT. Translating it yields CASSFRSTNTGELFF.

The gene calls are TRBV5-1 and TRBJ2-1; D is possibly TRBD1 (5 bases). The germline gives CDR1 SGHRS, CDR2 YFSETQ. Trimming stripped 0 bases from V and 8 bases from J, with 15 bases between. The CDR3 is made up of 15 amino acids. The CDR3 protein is CASSLVWGRAHEQFF. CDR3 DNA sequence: TGCGCCAGCAGCTTGGTATGGGGCAGGGCCCATGAGCAGTTCTTC.